This TCR beta chain is from a study of cytomegalovirus exposure and HLA in healthy donors. V was clipped by 0 bases and J by 0 bases; unmatched bases: 5. Germline V gives CDR1 SGHDN, CDR2 FVKESK. CDR3 length: 18 amino acids. Amplification used 60 Vbeta primers and 13 Jbeta primers. Per the authors' pipeline: Later work found roughly 80 million unique TCR beta chains, with 9.5 million to 14 million shared. Clones were read by immunoSEQ multiplex PCR, and TCRdb kept only the in-frame ones, dropping some. The V and J calls and the clone size are those of that table, but D and trimming were determined from the DNA. The sample has over 95,000 clones; approximately 80% are singletons. General study findings and limits: Per published reports, the classifier diagnosed cytomegalovirus status with high specificity and sensitivity. Cytomegalovirus association was listed for roughly 160 TCR beta chains.

Notes on this clone: Its antigen is not known.

V usage is TRBV14 and J usage is TRBJ2-2, with TRBD2 matching over 9 bases. This sequence originates from a female donor in good health and CMV-seronegative. The source material was PBMCs. CDR3 in DNA: TGTGCCAGCAGCCAAGATGTCCGCGGGGGGGCGAACACCGGGGAGCTGTTTTTT. Translating it yields CASSQDVRGGANTGELFF.